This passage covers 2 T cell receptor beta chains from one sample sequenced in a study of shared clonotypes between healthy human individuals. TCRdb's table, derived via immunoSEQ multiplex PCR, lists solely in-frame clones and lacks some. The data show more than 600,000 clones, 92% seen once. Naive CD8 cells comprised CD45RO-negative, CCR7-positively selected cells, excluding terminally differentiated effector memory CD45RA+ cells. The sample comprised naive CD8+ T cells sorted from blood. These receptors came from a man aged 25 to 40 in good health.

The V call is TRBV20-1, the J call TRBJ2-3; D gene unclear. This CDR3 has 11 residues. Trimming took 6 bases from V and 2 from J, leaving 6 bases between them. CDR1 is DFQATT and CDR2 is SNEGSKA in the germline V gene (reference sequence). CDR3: CSATDTDTQYF. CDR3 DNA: TGCAGTGCCACCGACACAGATACGCAGTATTTT.

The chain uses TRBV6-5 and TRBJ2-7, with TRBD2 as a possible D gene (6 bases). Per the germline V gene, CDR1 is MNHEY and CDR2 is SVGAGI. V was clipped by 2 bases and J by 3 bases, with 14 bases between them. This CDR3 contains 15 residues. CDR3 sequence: CASSYGGSGFYEQYF. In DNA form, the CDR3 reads TGTGCCAGCAGTTACGGAGGTAGCGGATTCTACGAGCAGTACTTC.